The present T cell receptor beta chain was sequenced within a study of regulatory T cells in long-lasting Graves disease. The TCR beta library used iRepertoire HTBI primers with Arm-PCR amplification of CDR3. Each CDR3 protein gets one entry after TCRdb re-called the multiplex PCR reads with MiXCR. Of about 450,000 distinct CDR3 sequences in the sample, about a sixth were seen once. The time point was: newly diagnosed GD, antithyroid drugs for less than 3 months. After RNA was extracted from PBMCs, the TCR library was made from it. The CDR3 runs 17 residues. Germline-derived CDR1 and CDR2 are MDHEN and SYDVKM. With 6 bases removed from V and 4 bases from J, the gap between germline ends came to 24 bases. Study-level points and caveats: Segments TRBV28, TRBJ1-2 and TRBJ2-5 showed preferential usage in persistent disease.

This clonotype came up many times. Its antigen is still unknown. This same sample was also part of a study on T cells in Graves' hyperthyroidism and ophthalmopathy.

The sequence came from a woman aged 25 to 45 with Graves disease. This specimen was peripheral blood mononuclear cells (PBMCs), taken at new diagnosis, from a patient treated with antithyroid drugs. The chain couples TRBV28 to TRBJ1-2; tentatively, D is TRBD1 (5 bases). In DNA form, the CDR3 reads TGTGCCAGCAGACTGAAGGGGCGGGGGGAATGGAGCTATGGCTACACCTTC. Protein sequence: CASRLKGRGEWSYGYTF.